The entry below describes one TCR beta chain. The antigen remains unidentified. This specimen belongs to a study of shared clonotypes between healthy human individuals. CD45RO-negative, CCR7-positively selected cells formed the naive CD8 fraction, excluding terminally differentiated effector memory CD45RA+ cells. General study points: The study found 4.5% to 5% of naive CD4 clonotypes shared across a few donors. Investigators expected sequencing depth to affect clonotype sharing among donors.

The CDR3 is 19 amino acids. The method was immunoSEQ multiplex PCR; TCRdb's version includes in-frame clones alone and lacks a portion of them. The table has around 1.9 million clones, just under 95% seen once; the top ten hold less than 2%. The chain is built from TRBV21-1 and TRBJ2-3; TRBD2, the D gene given by the table, was not confirmed from the DNA. TRBV21-1 constitutes a pseudogene. The sample was naive CD8+ T cells from PBMCs. The TCR sequence derives from a young man in good health. Some clones in this sample may be carry-over from other donors' samples. The CDR3, as DNA: TGTGCCAGCAGCAAAGGAAGGGCGGGGTCTGCGGCTAGCACAGATACGCAGTATTTT. As protein: CASSKGRAGSAASTDTQYF.